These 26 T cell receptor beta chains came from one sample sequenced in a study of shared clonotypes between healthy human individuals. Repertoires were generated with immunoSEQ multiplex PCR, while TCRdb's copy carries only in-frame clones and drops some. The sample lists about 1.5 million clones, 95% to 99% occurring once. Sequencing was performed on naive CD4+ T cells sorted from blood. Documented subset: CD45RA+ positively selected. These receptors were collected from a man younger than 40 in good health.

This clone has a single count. Here the CDR3 DNA reads TGTGCCTGGAAACGGCTGATGACTACGCAGTATTTT. This gives the protein CAWKRLMTTQYF. V and J are TRBV30 and TRBJ2-3; the D is unclear. This CDR3 is built from 12 residues. CDR1 is GTSNPN, CDR2 SVGIG, per germline (reference sequence). Trimming stripped 4 bases from V and 8 bases from J, with 13 bases between.

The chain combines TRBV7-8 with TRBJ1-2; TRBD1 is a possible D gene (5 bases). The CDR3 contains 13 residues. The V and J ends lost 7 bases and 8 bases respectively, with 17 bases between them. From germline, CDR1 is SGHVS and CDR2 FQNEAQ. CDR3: CASTRVSGDGYTF. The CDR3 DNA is TGTGCCAGCACTAGGGTGTCGGGGGACGGCTACACCTTC.

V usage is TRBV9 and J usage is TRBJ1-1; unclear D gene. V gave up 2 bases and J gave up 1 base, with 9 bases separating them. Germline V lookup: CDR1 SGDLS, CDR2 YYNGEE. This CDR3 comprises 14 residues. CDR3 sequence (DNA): TGTGCCAGCAGCGTCGGCAGTCAGAACACTGAAGCTTTCTTT. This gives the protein CASSVGSQNTEAFF.

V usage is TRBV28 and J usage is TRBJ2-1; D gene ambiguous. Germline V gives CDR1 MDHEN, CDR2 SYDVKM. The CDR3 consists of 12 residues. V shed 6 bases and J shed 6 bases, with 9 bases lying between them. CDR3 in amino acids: CASSPGSNEQFF. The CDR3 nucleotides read TGTGCCAGCAGCCCCGGTTCCAATGAGCAGTTCTTC. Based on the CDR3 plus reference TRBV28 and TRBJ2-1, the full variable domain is DVKVTQSSRYLVKRTGEKVFLECVQDMDHENMFWYRQDPGLGLRLIYFSYDVKMKEKGDIPEGYSVSREKKERFSLILESASTNQTSMYLCASSPGSNEQFFGPGTRLTVL.

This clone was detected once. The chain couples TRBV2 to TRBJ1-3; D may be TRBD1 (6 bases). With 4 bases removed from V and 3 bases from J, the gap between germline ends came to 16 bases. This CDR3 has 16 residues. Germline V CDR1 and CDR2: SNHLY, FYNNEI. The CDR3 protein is CASSVQGIGDGNTIYF. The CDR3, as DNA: TGTGCCAGCAGTGTTCAGGGGATTGGCGATGGAAACACCATATATTTT.

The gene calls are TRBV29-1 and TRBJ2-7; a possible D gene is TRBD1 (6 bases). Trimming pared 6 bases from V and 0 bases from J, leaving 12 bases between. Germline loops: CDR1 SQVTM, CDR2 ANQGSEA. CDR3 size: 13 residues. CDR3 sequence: CSVKTGSSYEQYF. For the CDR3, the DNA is TGCAGCGTAAAAACAGGGAGCTCCTACGAGCAGTACTTC.

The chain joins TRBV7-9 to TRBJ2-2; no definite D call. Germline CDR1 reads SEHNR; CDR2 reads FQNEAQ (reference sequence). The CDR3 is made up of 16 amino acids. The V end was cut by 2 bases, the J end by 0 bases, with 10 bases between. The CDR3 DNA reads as TGTGCCAGCAGCTTAATTTCCAGTGCGAACACCGGGGAGCTGTTTTTT. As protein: CASSLISSANTGELFF.

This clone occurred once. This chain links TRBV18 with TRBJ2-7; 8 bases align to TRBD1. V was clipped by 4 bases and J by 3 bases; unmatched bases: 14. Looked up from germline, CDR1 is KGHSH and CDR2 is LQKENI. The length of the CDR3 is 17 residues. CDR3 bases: TGTGCCAGCTCACTTAGGGACAGGCCAGGTCGGGACTACGAGCAGTACTTC. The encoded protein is CASSLRDRPGRDYEQYF.

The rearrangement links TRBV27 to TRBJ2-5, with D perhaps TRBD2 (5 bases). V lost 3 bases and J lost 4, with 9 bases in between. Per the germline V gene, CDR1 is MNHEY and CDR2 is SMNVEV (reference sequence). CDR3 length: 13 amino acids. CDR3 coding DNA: TGTGCCAGCAGTTTCGGCGGGTTAGAGACCCAGTACTTC. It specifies CASSFGGLETQYF.

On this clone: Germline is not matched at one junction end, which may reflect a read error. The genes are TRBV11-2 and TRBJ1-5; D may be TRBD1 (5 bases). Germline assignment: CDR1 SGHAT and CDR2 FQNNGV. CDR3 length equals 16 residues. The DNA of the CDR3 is TGTGCTAGCAGCTTAGATCAGAGACAGTACAATCAGCCCCAGCATTTT. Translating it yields CASSLDQRQYNQPQHF.

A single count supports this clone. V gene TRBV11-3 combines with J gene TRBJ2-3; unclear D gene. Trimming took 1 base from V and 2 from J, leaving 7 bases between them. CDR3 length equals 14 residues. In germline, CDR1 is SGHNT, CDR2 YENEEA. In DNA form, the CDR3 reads TGTGCCAGCAGCTTAGGTAGGGACACAGATACGCAGTATTTT. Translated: CASSLGRDTDTQYF.

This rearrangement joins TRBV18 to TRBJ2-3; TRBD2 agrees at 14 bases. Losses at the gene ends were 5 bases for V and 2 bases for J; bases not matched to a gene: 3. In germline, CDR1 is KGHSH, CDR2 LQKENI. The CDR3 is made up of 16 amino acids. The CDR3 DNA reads TGTGCCAGCTCAAGACTAGCGGGAGGGTTCACAGATACGCAGTATTTT. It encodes CASSRLAGGFTDTQYF.

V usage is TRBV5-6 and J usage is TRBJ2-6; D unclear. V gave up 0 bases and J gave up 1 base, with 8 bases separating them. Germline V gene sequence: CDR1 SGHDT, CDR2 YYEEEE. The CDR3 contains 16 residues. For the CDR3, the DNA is TGTGCCAGCAGCTTGGTTAGGTCTTCTGGGGCCAACGTCCTGACTTTC. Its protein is CASSLVRSSGANVLTF.

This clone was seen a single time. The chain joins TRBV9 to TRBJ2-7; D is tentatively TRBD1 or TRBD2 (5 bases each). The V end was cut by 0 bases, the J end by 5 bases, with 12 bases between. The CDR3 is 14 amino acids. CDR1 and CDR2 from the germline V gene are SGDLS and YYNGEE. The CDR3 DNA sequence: TGTGCCAGCAGCGTAGTGGGGACGAATGACGAGCAGTACTTC. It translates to CASSVVGTNDEQYF.

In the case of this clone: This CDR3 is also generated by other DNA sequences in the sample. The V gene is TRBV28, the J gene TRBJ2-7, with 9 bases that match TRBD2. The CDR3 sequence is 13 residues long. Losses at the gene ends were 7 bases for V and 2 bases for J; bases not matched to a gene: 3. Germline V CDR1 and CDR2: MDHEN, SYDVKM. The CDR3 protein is CASTLAGTYEQYF. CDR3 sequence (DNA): TGTGCCAGCACGCTAGCGGGGACCTACGAGCAGTACTTC.

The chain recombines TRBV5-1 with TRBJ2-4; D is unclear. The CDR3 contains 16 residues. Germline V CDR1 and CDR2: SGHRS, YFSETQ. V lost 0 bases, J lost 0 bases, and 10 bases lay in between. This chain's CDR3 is CASSLGVDLAKNIQYF. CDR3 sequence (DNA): TGCGCCAGCAGCTTGGGGGTCGACCTAGCCAAAAACATTCAGTACTTC.

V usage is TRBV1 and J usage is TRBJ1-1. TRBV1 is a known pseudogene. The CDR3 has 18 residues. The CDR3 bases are TGCACCAGCAGCCCCTTCACCCCAGGGAGCCGCGAGGCGGTTGAAGCTTTCTTT. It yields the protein CTSSPFTPGSREAVEAFF.

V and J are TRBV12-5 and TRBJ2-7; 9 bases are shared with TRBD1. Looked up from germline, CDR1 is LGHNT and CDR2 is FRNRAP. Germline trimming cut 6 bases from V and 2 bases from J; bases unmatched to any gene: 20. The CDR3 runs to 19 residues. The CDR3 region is CASGQGPGTGRIPPYEQYF. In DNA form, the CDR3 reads TGTGCTAGTGGCCAAGGACCCGGGACAGGGAGGATCCCGCCCTACGAGCAGTACTTC.

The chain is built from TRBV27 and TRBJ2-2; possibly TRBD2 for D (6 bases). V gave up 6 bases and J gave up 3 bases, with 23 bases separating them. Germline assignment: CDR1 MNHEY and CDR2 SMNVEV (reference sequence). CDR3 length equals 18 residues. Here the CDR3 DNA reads TGTGCCAGCAGAATTATCCCGACGCACGGGGGATACACCGGGGAGCTGTTTTTT. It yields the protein CASRIIPTHGGYTGELFF.

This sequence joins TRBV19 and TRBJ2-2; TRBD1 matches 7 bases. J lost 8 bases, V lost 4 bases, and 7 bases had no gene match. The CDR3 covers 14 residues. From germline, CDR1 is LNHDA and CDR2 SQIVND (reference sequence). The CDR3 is CASSRDRLNGELFF. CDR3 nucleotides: TGTGCCAGTAGTAGGGACAGACTTAATGGGGAGCTGTTTTTT.

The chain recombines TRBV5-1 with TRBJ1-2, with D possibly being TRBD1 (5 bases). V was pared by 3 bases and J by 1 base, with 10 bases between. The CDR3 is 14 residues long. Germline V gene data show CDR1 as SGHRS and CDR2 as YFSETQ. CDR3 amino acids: CASSSGTFNYGYTF. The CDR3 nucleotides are TGCGCCAGCAGCTCCGGGACCTTTAACTATGGCTACACCTTC.

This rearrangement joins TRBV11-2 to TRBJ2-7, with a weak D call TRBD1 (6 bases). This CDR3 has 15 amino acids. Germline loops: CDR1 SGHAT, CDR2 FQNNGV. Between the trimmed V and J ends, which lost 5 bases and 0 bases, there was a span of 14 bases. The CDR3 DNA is TGTGCCAGCAGCCACCCCAGGGGTACCTCCTACGAGCAGTACTTC. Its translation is CASSHPRGTSYEQYF.

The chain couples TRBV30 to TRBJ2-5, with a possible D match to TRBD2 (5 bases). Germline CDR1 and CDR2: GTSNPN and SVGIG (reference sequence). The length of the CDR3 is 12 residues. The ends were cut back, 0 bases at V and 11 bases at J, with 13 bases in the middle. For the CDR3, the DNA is TGTGCCTGGAGTGTACGAGCTAGGGAGCAGTACTTC. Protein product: CAWSVRAREQYF.

CDR3 in DNA: TGTGCCAGCAGTGGACAGGCAGGAGGTAGCAATCAGCCCCAGCATTTT. Protein product: CASSGQAGGSNQPQHF. The chain recombines TRBV2 with TRBJ1-5; D may be TRBD1 (6 bases). Trimming shortened V by 4 bases and J by 0 bases, and 13 bases separated the two germline ends. This CDR3 region has 16 residues. Germline V gene lookup returns CDR1 SNHLY and CDR2 FYNNEI.

CDR3 nucleotides: TGTGCCAGCAGCTTAAGGGGACAGGGGCTTTCCGAGCAGTACTTC. Amino acids: CASSLRGQGLSEQYF. This rearrangement joins TRBV7-3 to TRBJ2-7; 10 bases are a match to TRBD1. The ends lost 1 base at V and 6 bases at J; junction bases unmatched: 6. The germline gives CDR1 SGHTA, CDR2 FQGTGA. The CDR3 spans 15 residues.

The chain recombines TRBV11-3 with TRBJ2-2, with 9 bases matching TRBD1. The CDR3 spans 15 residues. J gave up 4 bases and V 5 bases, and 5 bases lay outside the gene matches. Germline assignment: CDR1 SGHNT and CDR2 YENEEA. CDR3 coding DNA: TGTGCCAGCAGCCTGGGACAGGGCCCCACCGGGGAGCTGTTTTTT. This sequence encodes CASSLGQGPTGELFF. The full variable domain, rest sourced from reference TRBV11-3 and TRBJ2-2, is EAGVVQSPRYKIIEKKQPVAFWCNPISGHNTLYWYLQNLGQGPELLIRYENEEAVDDSQLPKDRFSAERLKGVDSTLKIQPAELGDSAVYLCASSLGQGPTGELFFGEGSRLTVL.